One sample yielded the 18 T cell receptor beta chains listed below, sequenced in a study of a mutant IDH1 vaccine in newly diagnosed glioma. The time point denotes: week 5, during vaccination. Topical imiquimod was applied with each vaccine dose, which held 300 ug of mutant IDH1 20-mer peptide. Their antigens remain unidentified. Libraries were prepared by immunoSEQ multiplex PCR; TCRdb keeps only in-frame clonotypes and omits some of them. The data hold about 38,000 clones, with about 84% observed a single time. Source: PBMCs, taken from a glioma patient whose treatment included an IDH1 peptide vaccine. These receptor sequences come from a man in his forties with glioma.

The CDR3 DNA reads as TGTGCCAGCAGCAGAGGGATTAGGAATGAAAAACTGTTTTTT. Translated, it gives CASSRGIRNEKLFF. The chain recombines TRBV6-5 with TRBJ1-4, with D unresolved. V dropped 6 bases and J dropped 5 bases, with 13 bases sitting between them. Germline CDR1 MNHEY, CDR2 SVGAGI. CDR3 length equals 14 residues.

CDR3 DNA sequence: TGTGCCAGCAGCTTAGCGTGGCCCGGGGAGCTGTTTTTT. Translating it yields CASSLAWPGELFF. V gene TRBV7-2 combines with J gene TRBJ2-2; D is ambiguous. In germline, CDR1 is SGHTA, CDR2 FQGNSA. The CDR3 has 13 amino acids. With 0 bases removed from V and 6 bases from J, the gap between germline ends came to 5 bases.

V is TRBV5-1 and J is TRBJ1-2; tentatively, D is TRBD1 (6 bases). Between the trimmed V and J ends, which lost 4 bases and 6 bases, there was a span of 13 bases. CDR3 length: 13 amino acids. CDR1 is SGHRS and CDR2 is YFSETQ in the germline V gene. The DNA for the CDR3 is TGCGCCAGCAGCCAACAGGGAGGGAATGGCTACACCTTC. Protein: CASSQQGGNGYTF.

The chain combines TRBV5-5 with TRBJ2-7; 10 bases align to TRBD1. The V segment lost 4 bases and the J segment 6 bases; nucleotides outside the gene matches: 7. CDR1 and CDR2 (germline): SGHKS, YYEKEE (reference sequence). The CDR3 has 14 residues. The CDR3 DNA follows: TGTGCCAGCAGCACCTGGACAGGGGGGTCCGAGCAGTACTTC. As protein: CASSTWTGGSEQYF.

This chain uses TRBV30 with TRBJ2-7, with 7 bases identical to TRBD1. Trimming cost V 5 bases and J 0 bases; bases outside gene matches: 7. This CDR3 is built from 14 residues. Per the germline V gene, CDR1 is GTSNPN and CDR2 is SVGIG (reference sequence). The CDR3 sequence is CAWAVTGSSYEQYF. CDR3 coding DNA: TGTGCCTGGGCTGTGACAGGGAGCTCCTACGAGCAGTACTTC.

The chain combines TRBV6-1 with TRBJ2-5; no clear D. The CDR3 runs 12 residues. Germline lookup yields CDR1 MNHNS and CDR2 SASEGT. The V gene lost 8 bases and the J gene lost 5 bases, with 12 bases spanning the gap. CDR3 in amino acids: CASDRLGETQYF. The CDR3 region has the DNA TGTGCCAGCGATCGGCTGGGGGAGACCCAGTACTTC.

The gene calls are TRBV18 and TRBJ1-3; a weak D match, TRBD1 (6 bases). The CDR3 spans 15 residues. From germline, CDR1 is KGHSH and CDR2 LQKENI. Between the trimmed V and J ends, which lost 2 bases and 2 bases, there was a span of 10 bases. Here the CDR3 DNA reads TGTGCCAGCTCACCAGGGACAAACGCTGGAAACACCATATATTTT. As protein: CASSPGTNAGNTIYF.

This clone has more than one count but fewer than ten. The chain uses TRBV2 and TRBJ1-6; D is uncertain. The CDR3 has 14 amino acids. Per the germline V gene, CDR1 is SNHLY and CDR2 is FYNNEI. The ends were cut back, 5 bases at V and 2 bases at J, with 7 bases in the middle. The CDR3 DNA reads as TGTGCCAGCAGTCCGCCCACCTATAATTCACCCCTCCACTTT. The encoded protein is CASSPPTYNSPLHF.

This clone was seen a few times. The chain employs TRBV11-2 and TRBJ2-5, with D unclear. Germline assignment: CDR1 SGHAT and CDR2 FQNNGV. There are 12 residues in the CDR3. Between the trimmed V and J ends, which lost 3 bases and 5 bases, there was a span of 7 bases. The DNA of the CDR3 is TGTGCCAGCAGCTTGACTTGGGAGACCCAGTACTTC. Translating it yields CASSLTWETQYF.

The chain is built from TRBV10-3 and TRBJ1-1; TRBD1 matches 7 bases. This CDR3 spans 16 amino acids. Trimming cost V 10 bases and J 4 bases; bases outside gene matches: 18. CDR1 is ENHRY, CDR2 SYGVKD, per germline. CDR3 in DNA: TGTGCCACCGAGGTGGGGCCAGGGGGTTCTGGCACTGAAGCTTTCTTT. It yields the protein CATEVGPGGSGTEAFF.

The chain couples TRBV6-1 to TRBJ1-3, with D maybe TRBD1 (6 bases). CDR1 is MNHNS, CDR2 SASEGT, per germline. V lost 4 bases, J lost 8 bases, and 18 bases lay in between. This CDR3 region has 15 residues. CDR3 sequence: CASSAFDRIRDTIYF. The CDR3 nucleotides read TGTGCCAGCAGTGCTTTCGACAGGATACGGGACACCATATATTTT.

This chain uses TRBV5-6 with TRBJ2-5, with D unresolved. Germline values: CDR1 SGHDT, CDR2 YYEEEE. The CDR3 is made up of 14 amino acids. Trimming cost V 1 base and J 5 bases, with 12 bases left between them. The CDR3 protein is CASSLMLGMETQYF. Written as DNA, the CDR3 is TGTGCCAGCAGCTTGATGTTGGGGATGGAGACCCAGTACTTC.

This clone was found once. CDR3 DNA sequence: TGCGCCAGCAGTGTCAGGGGAAACACCATATATTTT. Its protein is CASSVRGNTIYF. The chain employs TRBV10-1 and TRBJ1-3, with unresolved D. From germline, CDR1 is WNHNN and CDR2 SYGVQD (reference sequence). Trimming shortened V by 4 bases and J by 4 bases, and 5 bases separated the two germline ends. This CDR3 is built from 12 residues.

The chain has TRBV6-1 and TRBJ1-4; D possibly corresponds to TRBD1 (6 bases). Germline loops: CDR1 MNHNS, CDR2 SASEGT. This CDR3 is 14 amino acids long. Trimming left V 6 bases short and J 5 bases short, with 13 bases between. CDR3 protein: CASRLTGANEKLFF. The CDR3 DNA reads TGTGCCAGCAGGTTGACAGGTGCGAATGAAAAACTGTTTTTT.

The CDR3 bases are TGTGCCAGCCGCTTTGAAGGACCAAACACTGAAGCTTTCTTT. Protein product: CASRFEGPNTEAFF. The chain recombines TRBV2 with TRBJ1-1; D gene ambiguous. The V and J ends lost 8 bases and 2 bases respectively, with 15 bases between them. The CDR3 consists of 14 residues. The germline gives CDR1 SNHLY, CDR2 FYNNEI.

The chain recombines TRBV6-1 with TRBJ2-7; 11 nucleotides agree with TRBD1. V shed 1 base, J shed 7 bases, and the junction held 0 bases outside the gene matches. Germline CDR1 and CDR2: MNHNS and SASEGT. The CDR3 is 13 amino acids. CDR3 sequence reads: CASSEGDRGEQYF. The CDR3 DNA is TGTGCCAGCAGTGAAGGGGACAGGGGGGAGCAGTACTTC.

The chain uses TRBV30 and TRBJ2-3; the match to TRBD2 covers 14 bases. CDR1 GTSNPN and CDR2 SVGIG come from the germline V gene (reference sequence). V gave up 3 bases and J gave up 6 bases; unmatched junction bases: 8. CDR3 length: 16 residues. CDR3 amino acids: CAWRKGTSGGRDTQYF. The CDR3, as DNA: TGTGCCTGGAGGAAGGGGACTAGCGGGGGACGGGATACGCAGTATTTT. The whole variable domain, remainder taken from reference TRBV30 and TRBJ2-3, is SQTIHQWPATLVQPVGSPLSLECTVEGTSNPNLYWYRQAAGRGLQLLFYSVGIGQISSEVPQNLSASRPQDRQFILSSKKLLLSDSGFYLCAWRKGTSGGRDTQYFGPGTRLTVL.

Only one count was recorded for this clone. The gene calls are TRBV29-1 and TRBJ1-2, with 12 bases identical to TRBD1. The CDR3 runs to 12 residues. After removal of 7 bases from V and 8 bases from J, the junction contained 5 bases not matched to a gene. Per germline, CDR1 SQVTM and CDR2 ANQGSEA. The CDR3 sequence is CSGGTGGRGYTF. DNA for the CDR3: TGCAGCGGGGGGACAGGGGGCCGAGGCTACACCTTC.